The T cell receptor beta chain described here comes from a study of CD8 T cells in ankylosing spondylitis. The V gene's germline CDR1 is SQVTM and CDR2 ANQGSEA. Trimming stripped 2 bases from V and 5 bases from J, with 12 bases between. This CDR3 contains 13 residues. TCRdb re-called the 5' RACE reads with MiXCR, one entry per CDR3 protein. The table lists around 250,000 distinct CDR3 sequences, 18% of them singletons. The TCR originated in a male donor with ankylosing spondylitis or in good health (not recorded which). V and J are TRBV29-1 and TRBJ2-5; no clear D gene. Specimen: blood, either unsorted or a sorted T cell fraction (not recorded which). As DNA, the CDR3 is TGCAGCGTTGAACGAATGGGCTGGGAGACCCAGTACTTC. It codes for CSVERMGWETQYF.